Reported below is one T cell receptor (beta chain). What it recognizes is unknown. The table came from immunoSEQ multiplex PCR; TCRdb's copy has only in-frame clones and leaves some out. The sample includes a few million clones, over 90% seen only once; the top ten take 0.35% to 0.5%. Trimming removed 3 bases at V and 0 bases at J, with 9 bases between. The CDR3 contains 14 residues. Germline V gene lookup returns CDR1 MNHEY and CDR2 SMNVEV (reference sequence). These data originate in a study of shared clonotypes between healthy human individuals. General study findings and limits: Rarefaction revealed incomplete sorted-subset sequencing despite large depth. Relative to clonotypes present in all four donors, those not shared had lower generation probabilities.

Sequenced sample: naive CD4+ T cells from PBMCs. Subset here: CD45RA+ positively selected. The clonotype originates from a man aged 18 to 30 in good health. Some clones in this sample may be carry-over from other donors' samples. The rearrangement uses TRBV27 and TRBJ2-7, with D maybe TRBD1 (5 bases). The CDR3 coding sequence is TGTGCCAGCAGTTTTTGGGGCACCTCCTACGAGCAGTACTTC. This sequence encodes CASSFWGTSYEQYF.